These 18 T cell receptor beta chains share one sample of origin, sequenced in a study of T cell responses to AZD1222 COVID-19 vaccine. Here immunoSEQ multiplex PCR was the method, and the copy in TCRdb shows in-frame clones only, minus some. This table has roughly 140,000 clones, more than 85% appearing once. The sample here was peripheral blood, taken 28 days after the second AZD1222 dose. The receptor set was obtained from an adult who received the AZD1222 COVID-19 vaccine.

CDR3 sequence: CASSVFDNPGNTIYF. In nucleotides, the CDR3 is TGTGCCAGCAGCGTATTCGACAACCCTGGAAACACCATATATTTT. The rearrangement links TRBV9 to TRBJ1-3; D is uncertain. This CDR3 has 15 amino acids. Between the trimmed V and J ends, which lost 1 base and 2 bases, there was a span of 10 bases. Germline CDR1 reads SGDLS; CDR2 reads YYNGEE.

This rearrangement joins TRBV11-3 to TRBJ1-1; 7 bases are shared with TRBD1. In germline, CDR1 is SGHNT, CDR2 YENEEA. V lost 5 bases to trimming and J lost 5 bases; unmatched junction nucleotides: 8. The CDR3 runs 14 residues. The CDR3 is CASSRNTGETEAFF. For the CDR3, the DNA is TGTGCCAGCAGCCGGAATACAGGGGAAACTGAAGCTTTCTTT. Combining the CDR3 with reference TRBV11-3 and TRBJ1-1 gives the whole variable domain EAGVVQSPRYKIIEKKQPVAFWCNPISGHNTLYWYLQNLGQGPELLIRYENEEAVDDSQLPKDRFSAERLKGVDSTLKIQPAELGDSAVYLCASSRNTGETEAFFGQGTRLTVV.

The V call is TRBV7-8, the J call TRBJ1-6, with D possibly TRBD1 on 5 matching bases. The V and J ends lost 5 bases and 7 bases respectively, with 15 bases between them. The CDR3 sequence is 15 residues long. Germline CDR1 reads SGHVS; CDR2 reads FQNEAQ. Here the CDR3 reads CASSLRDWWNSPLHF. The CDR3 DNA is TGTGCCAGCAGCCTCCGGGACTGGTGGAATTCACCCCTCCACTTT.

The gene calls are TRBV7-6 and TRBJ2-3, with D possibly being TRBD2 (6 bases). With 5 bases removed from V and 4 bases from J, the gap between germline ends came to 16 bases. CDR1 and CDR2 from the germline V gene are SGHVS and FNYEAQ. CDR3 length: 15 residues. CDR3: CASSQTTGASDTQYF. CDR3 bases: TGTGCCAGCAGCCAAACCACGGGAGCTTCAGATACGCAGTATTTT.

A remark on this clone: This CDR3 is also generated by other DNA sequences in the sample. The V and J genes are TRBV6-5 and TRBJ1-1; D is unresolved. This CDR3 spans 13 amino acids. The germline V and J ends were trimmed by 6 bases and 2 bases, with 10 bases remaining between them. The germline V gene has CDR1 MNHEY and CDR2 SVGAGI. The CDR3 region has the DNA TGTGCCAGCAGGACGGGAGTTAACACTGAAGCTTTCTTT. Protein sequence: CASRTGVNTEAFF.

The chain employs TRBV9 and TRBJ2-7, with 8 bases that match TRBD1. Germline-derived CDR1 and CDR2 are SGDLS and YYNGEE. The CDR3 is 15 residues long. V shed 4 bases, J shed 0 bases, and the junction held 6 bases outside the gene matches. The CDR3 sequence: CASSPRQGSSYEQYF. CDR3 nucleotide sequence: TGTGCCAGCAGCCCGCGACAGGGGAGCTCCTACGAGCAGTACTTC.

This chain uses TRBV28 with TRBJ2-7; a possible D gene is TRBD1 (6 bases). Trimming pared 6 bases from V and 3 bases from J, leaving 12 bases between. Germline assignment: CDR1 MDHEN and CDR2 SYDVKM. There are 13 residues in the CDR3. The CDR3 loop reads CASRPGQSYEQYF. The CDR3 DNA is TGTGCCAGCAGACCCGGACAGAGCTACGAGCAGTACTTC.

This rearrangement joins TRBV9 to TRBJ2-7; 9 nucleotides line up with TRBD2. CDR3 size: 15 residues. V trimming: 4 bases; J trimming: 4 bases; junction bases outside the gene matches: 9. Germline loops: CDR1 SGDLS, CDR2 YYNGEE. CDR3 residues: CASSPRASGTYEQYF. Written as DNA, the CDR3 is TGTGCCAGCAGCCCCCGGGCTAGCGGGACGTACGAGCAGTACTTC. The full variable domain, with the rest looked up from reference TRBV9 and TRBJ2-7, is DSGVTQTPKHLITATGQRVTLRCSPRSGDLSVYWYQQSLDQGLQFLIQYYNGEERAKGNILERFSAQQFPDLHSELNLSSLELGDSALYFCASSPRASGTYEQYFGPGTRLTVT.

V gene TRBV28 combines with J gene TRBJ1-2, with 7 bases matching TRBD1. Unmatched junction bases numbered 8, after V lost 8 bases and J lost 8 bases. In germline, CDR1 is MDHEN, CDR2 SYDVKM. This CDR3 region has 12 residues. The CDR3 here is CASHDRVGGYTF. CDR3 DNA sequence: TGTGCCAGCCATGACAGGGTGGGAGGCTACACCTTC.

This rearrangement joins TRBV7-2 to TRBJ1-2, with D uncertain. Trimming took 1 base from V and 4 from J, leaving 10 bases between them. CDR3 length equals 14 residues. The germline V gene encodes CDR1 SGHTA and CDR2 FQGNSA. CDR3 in amino acids: CASSLEGRPYGYTF. CDR3 nucleotides: TGTGCCAGCAGCTTAGAAGGCCGGCCCTATGGCTACACCTTC.

This clone was seen a few times. The chain is built from TRBV7-8 and TRBJ1-6; 7 bases match TRBD1. The V and J ends lost 5 bases and 7 bases, in that order; junction bases with no gene match: 5. The CDR3 is 14 amino acids. Germline V gene sequence: CDR1 SGHVS, CDR2 FQNEAQ. Here the CDR3 reads CASSPQGGNSPLHF. The CDR3 DNA sequence: TGTGCCAGCAGCCCCCAGGGGGGAAATTCACCCCTCCACTTT.

The chain combines TRBV4-3 with TRBJ1-2; D perhaps matches TRBD1 (6 bases). CDR1 and CDR2 (germline): LGHNA, YSLEER. This CDR3 contains 16 residues. V was shortened by 1 base and J by 4 bases, with 16 bases between the two germline ends. The CDR3 sequence: CASSQGKWGGGYGYTF. In nucleotides, the CDR3 is TGCGCCAGCAGCCAAGGAAAATGGGGGGGCGGCTATGGCTACACCTTC.

The chain uses TRBV2 and TRBJ2-6, with a possible D match to TRBD2 (5 bases). CDR3 size: 16 residues. V was shortened by 1 base and J by 0 bases, with 7 bases between the two germline ends. Germline CDR1 reads SNHLY; CDR2 reads FYNNEI. The CDR3 DNA sequence: TGTGCCAGCAGTGAAGGGGCGGGCTCTGGGGCCAACGTCCTGACTTTC. Its translation is CASSEGAGSGANVLTF. Based on the CDR3 plus reference TRBV2 and TRBJ2-6, the full variable domain is EPEVTQTPSHQVTQMGQEVILRCVPISNHLYFYWYRQILGQKVEFLVSFYNNEISEKSEIFDDQFSVERPDGSNFTLKIRSTKLEDSAMYFCASSEGAGSGANVLTFGAGSRLTVL.

This chain uses TRBV19 with TRBJ1-5, with TRBD1 identical over 9 bases. Germline V gene lookup returns CDR1 LNHDA and CDR2 SQIVND (reference sequence). The CDR3 consists of 14 residues. Trimming cost V 5 bases and J 7 bases; bases outside gene matches: 6. CDR3 residues: CASSRDRARQPQHF. Written as DNA, the CDR3 is TGTGCCAGTAGTCGGGACAGGGCGCGACAGCCCCAGCATTTT. The variable domain in full, completed from reference TRBV19 and TRBJ1-5, reads DGGITQSPKYLFRKEGQNVTLSCEQNLNHDAMYWYRQDPGQGLRLIYYSQIVNDFQKGDIAEGYSVSREKKESFPLTVTSAQKNPTAFYLCASSRDRARQPQHFGDGTRLSIL.

The chain couples TRBV5-6 to TRBJ2-7; 10 bases line up with TRBD1. Germline V lookup: CDR1 SGHDT, CDR2 YYEEEE. The CDR3 extends over 15 amino acids. V dropped 3 bases and J dropped 4; count of bases not matched to a gene: 7. The CDR3 bases are TGTGCCAGCAGCTGGGCCGGGACAGGGGTGTACGAGCAGTACTTC. Its translation is CASSWAGTGVYEQYF.

This chain connects TRBV19 to TRBJ2-5, with D tentatively TRBD1 or TRBD2 (5 bases each). This CDR3 is 15 amino acids long. The ends were cut back, 3 bases at V and 4 bases at J, with 15 bases in the middle. CDR1 and CDR2 from the germline V gene are LNHDA and SQIVND (reference sequence). The CDR3 DNA follows: TGTGCCAGTAGTATTCGAGGGGCAGGTCTAGAGACCCAGTACTTC. Protein: CASSIRGAGLETQYF.

The V gene is TRBV11-3, the J gene TRBJ1-1; D uncertain. The CDR3 contains 13 residues. The V end was cut by 4 bases, the J end by 0 bases, with 6 bases between. Germline assignment: CDR1 SGHNT and CDR2 YENEEA. For the CDR3, the DNA is TGTGCCAGCAGCTCTAACCTGAACACTGAAGCTTTCTTT. Translated, it gives CASSSNLNTEAFF.

V gene TRBV28 combines with J gene TRBJ2-1; possibly TRBD2 for D (6 bases). With 8 bases removed from V and 6 bases from J, the gap between germline ends came to 17 bases. CDR1 and CDR2 from the germline V gene are MDHEN and SYDVKM. CDR3 size: 14 residues. The DNA for the CDR3 is TGTGCCAGCCGCAGGCCGGGGGTTACCAATGAGCAGTTCTTC. Its protein is CASRRPGVTNEQFF.